This T cell receptor (beta chain) was observed in a study of blood T cell repertoires in COVID-19. At the level of the study: Sample material is recorded as cDNA or gDNA derived from T cells, B-cell-depleted T cells, or PBMCs.

In the authors' workflow: Reference gene primers were amplified, and this amplification served to estimate nucleated cell counts. Method: immunoSEQ multiplex PCR; TCRdb's copy keeps in-frame clones and lacks some. V and J calls and clone size are copied from that table; D and trimming were computed from the DNA. Of roughly 41,000 clones in the sample, approximately 90% were seen once. Germline lookup yields CDR1 MNHEY and CDR2 SMNVEV (reference sequence). The V and J ends lost 4 bases and 5 bases respectively, with 14 bases between them. This CDR3 is 15 amino acids long. This receptor was obtained from a man aged 60 to 69 with acute or convalescent COVID-19. The chain has TRBV27 and TRBJ1-4, with D maybe TRBD1 (6 bases). Sequencing input: peripheral blood. The DNA for the CDR3 is TGTGCCAGCAGTTCCCTCGGGGGGCGGAATGAAAAACTGTTTTTT. Translated, it gives CASSSLGGRNEKLFF.